The clone carrying this T cell receptor beta chain appeared a few times. These data are taken from a study of T-cell reconstitution after alpha-beta-depleted transplantation in children. The authors prepared the TCRbeta library with unique molecular identifiers. TCRdb re-analysed the PCR reads in MiXCR, keeping a single row per CDR3 protein. The sample holds some 840,000 distinct CDR3 sequences, roughly 16% seen once. CDR3 length equals 13 residues. V was clipped by 6 bases and J by 0 bases, with 11 bases between them. The V gene's germline CDR1 is DFQATT and CDR2 SNEGSKA (reference sequence). J is TRBJ1-1 and V is TRBV20-1; D is uncertain. The clonotype comes from a male patient between 10 and 17 years old who had a stem cell transplant for acute lymphoblastic leukemia, so the T cells may come from the graft donor. The material sequenced was PBMCs, mostly from graft donor cells, taken 360 days after TCRalphabeta/CD19-depleted stem cell transplant. The CDR3 nucleotides read TGCAGTGCCGATCAGCTCATGAACACTGAAGCTTTCTTT. Translation: CSADQLMNTEAFF.